This TCR beta chain was recovered during a study of blood T cell repertoires in COVID-19 (dated by TCRdb to the early 2020s). Context from the whole study: The collaborator samples originated in the United States, Italy and Spain and spanned the acute and convalescent phases of COVID-19. The prospective study material was composed of cDNA or gDNA derived from T cells, B-cell-depleted T cells, or PBMCs. Subjects who had been exposed to COVID-19, were actively infected with it, or had recovered from it provided the deeply sampled blood TCRbeta repertoires that made up the dataset. The repertoires were released in a freely available public database intended as a resource for research on the immune response to SARS-CoV-2. Samples were obtained from the ongoing ImmuneRACE study (first 160 participants) and from about 1,300 subjects provided by 6 global collaborators. Nearly every sample came with metadata listing a de-identified subject ID, COVID-19 status, age in years and sex. Where HLA class I and class II types were available, the types were taken from metadata supplied by the sample provider, not from assay-based typing. Results the study describes overall, beyond this receptor: Clinical and demographic metadata were provided uncurated, with the amount varying by source and participant.

Enrolling through a virtual design, the prospective study's participants ranged in age from roughly 18 to 95 years and lived across approximately 25 United States geographic areas. Cohort assignment in the prospective study relied on participant-reported clinical history from a screening survey and a study questionnaire. A participant counted as exposed if, within 2 weeks of entering the study, that participant had been in contact with someone who had a PCR-confirmed or clinician-diagnosed COVID-19 case. In the prospective study, mobile phlebotomists collected whole blood, serum and a nasopharyngeal or oropharyngeal swab from each participant. Over a 2-month period, participants in the prospective study had the option of providing additional blood draws and questionnaires. Before DNA extraction, prospective study blood samples were shipped either frozen or at room temperature. As to this clone: Its specific antigen is unknown. Within one base of it there is no much larger clone, and no base qualities were kept.

TCRbeta CDR3 regions were amplified from genomic DNA using the immunoSEQ Assay, a bias-controlled multiplex PCR. The original pipeline was this. Within the assay, amplification of reference gene primers was used to estimate how many nucleated cells each sample contained. To quantify the absolute abundance of each unique TCRbeta CDR3 rearrangement, sequence reads were collapsed and filtered. For each sample, productive Simpson clonality was calculated as the square root of Simpson's diversity index across productive rearrangements. TCRdb re-hosts the immuneACCESS table, in-frame sequences only. Its copies lack some clones; in the studies checked, an unresolved V gene accounts for under half of them, and the cause for the rest is not known. V, J and clone size were drawn from that table, and D and trimming were deduced from the DNA. The sample table contains hundreds of thousands of clones; only one count was recorded for around 85% of them. The ten largest clones capture around 2% of the sample.

The TCR sequence derives from a woman in her twenties or thirties who had been exposed to COVID-19. The sequenced material came from PBMCs or T cells enriched from blood (not recorded which).

Here the CDR3 is given as CATSRESFTGTDTQYF. The bases are TGTGCCACCAGCCGCGAAAGTTTTACCGGCACAGATACGCAGTATTTT. The V and J segments used are TRBV21-1 and TRBJ2-3; the listed D gene, TRBD2, was not tested against the DNA. TRBV21-1 is a listed pseudogene. CDR3 length: 16 amino acids, cysteine to phenylalanine. Of the read, only the CDR3 DNA is kept; its 48 bases are in frame from base 1.